This passage covers 32 T cell receptor beta chains from one sample sequenced in a study of blood T cell repertoires in COVID-19. Assay: immunoSEQ multiplex PCR; the TCRdb copy retains only in-frame clones and omits some. The data show around 75,000 clones, with 84% seen just once and about an eighth held by the top ten. Sample: peripheral blood. The receptors come from a man aged 50 to 59 with COVID-19, enrolled during active disease.

This clone was seen only a few times. The chain has TRBV5-5 and TRBJ2-7; 10 bases are shared with TRBD1. Germline V gene sequence: CDR1 SGHKS, CDR2 YYEKEE (reference sequence). V trimming: 5 bases; J trimming: 0 bases; junction bases outside the gene matches: 8. The CDR3 is made up of 16 amino acids. The CDR3 nucleotides are TGTGCCAGCAGTACCCAGGGACAGGGGATCTCCTACGAGCAGTACTTC. Translation gives CASSTQGQGISYEQYF. Supplemented by reference TRBV5-5 and TRBJ2-7, the full variable domain reads DAGVTQSPTHLIKTRGQQVTLRCSPISGHKSVSWYQQVLGQGPQFIFQYYEKEERGRGNFPDRFSARQFPNYSSELNVNALLLGDSALYLCASSTQGQGISYEQYFGPGTRLTVT.

This clone was counted a few times. The rearrangement joins TRBV7-8 to TRBJ2-1; D is possibly TRBD2 (6 bases). The CDR3 sequence is 14 residues long. Trimming left V 3 bases short and J 10 bases short, with 16 bases between. Germline CDR1 reads SGHVS; CDR2 reads FQNEAQ. Written as DNA, the CDR3 is TGTGCCAGCAGCTTGGGGGACTTTTTTCCCGAGCAGTTCTTC. Translating it yields CASSLGDFFPEQFF.

This clone was observed a few times. This sample includes further DNA sequences coding for the same CDR3. The rearrangement joins TRBV7-3 to TRBJ2-3; 12 bases line up with TRBD2. Per the germline V gene, CDR1 is SGHTA and CDR2 is FQGTGA. The CDR3 spans 16 residues. V lost 6 bases, J lost 5 bases, and 9 bases stayed unmatched. The CDR3, as DNA: TGTGCCAGCAGTTTAGGCCTAGCGGGGGGGCTAGATACGCAGTATTTT. It encodes CASSLGLAGGLDTQYF.

The count of this clone is one. V and J are TRBV19 and TRBJ2-1, with 8 bases that match TRBD2. Germline assignment: CDR1 LNHDA and CDR2 SQIVND (reference sequence). The CDR3 loop spans 15 amino acids. V gave up 8 bases and J gave up 7 bases; unmatched junction bases: 13. For the CDR3, the DNA is TGTGCCAGTGCCACCCCCGGGGGGGCCCTGAATGAGCAGTTCTTC. Protein product: CASATPGGALNEQFF.

V is TRBV4-2 and J is TRBJ2-7, with D maybe TRBD1 (7 bases). V was shortened by 4 bases and J by 5 bases, with 18 bases between the two germline ends. The CDR3 runs 15 residues. Germline loops: CDR1 LGHNA, CDR2 YNFKEQ. DNA for the CDR3: TGTGCCAGCAGCCCTGGCGGAGGGGGCCAGAACGAGCAGTACTTC. Encoded protein: CASSPGGGGQNEQYF.

V is TRBV6-5 and J is TRBJ1-1, with a tentative D call TRBD1 (5 bases). Per germline, CDR1 MNHEY and CDR2 SVGAGI. Trimming took 5 bases from V and 3 from J, leaving 13 bases between them. The CDR3 consists of 14 residues. CDR3 protein: CASSRPQGYTEAFF. The CDR3 DNA follows: TGTGCCAGCAGTCGCCCCCAGGGATACACTGAAGCTTTCTTT.

The chain links TRBV7-2 to TRBJ2-5; D is ambiguous. Trimming pared 1 base from V and 2 bases from J, leaving 8 bases between. CDR1 is SGHTA and CDR2 is FQGNSA in the germline V gene. CDR3 length: 14 amino acids. Here the CDR3 DNA reads TGTGCCAGCAGCTTAGGTTTCTTTCAAGAGACCCAGTACTTC. This gives the protein CASSLGFFQETQYF.

V and J are TRBV5-1 and TRBJ1-1, with D maybe TRBD1 (5 bases). The CDR3 spans 15 residues. The V end lost 1 base, the J end lost 0 bases, and 10 bases lay between the germline ends. Germline V gene lookup returns CDR1 SGHRS and CDR2 YFSETQ. DNA of the CDR3: TGCGCCAGCAGCTTGTTTATAGGGGTGAACACTGAAGCTTTCTTT. Protein sequence: CASSLFIGVNTEAFF.

The gene calls are TRBV2 and TRBJ2-6, with no clear D. This CDR3 is 16 amino acids long. Looked up from germline, CDR1 is SNHLY and CDR2 is FYNNEI. The V end lost 4 bases, the J end lost 0 bases, and 10 bases lay between the germline ends. CDR3 region: CASSVERLSGANVLTF. The CDR3, as DNA: TGTGCCAGCAGTGTGGAGAGACTCTCTGGGGCCAACGTCCTGACTTTC.

The chain links TRBV9 to TRBJ1-2; 11 bases agree with TRBD1. Looked up from germline, CDR1 is SGDLS and CDR2 is YYNGEE. The length of the CDR3 is 20 residues. The V gene end was trimmed by 0 bases and the J gene end by 4 bases; junction bases not matched to a gene: 17. The CDR3 region has the DNA TGTGCCAGCAGCGTAGGACCCGGCGGTTCGGACAGGGGGCCCCGCTATGGCTACACCTTC. Translated: CASSVGPGGSDRGPRYGYTF. Supplemented by reference TRBV9 and TRBJ1-2, the full variable domain reads DSGVTQTPKHLITATGQRVTLRCSPRSGDLSVYWYQQSLDQGLQFLIQYYNGEERAKGNILERFSAQQFPDLHSELNLSSLELGDSALYFCASSVGPGGSDRGPRYGYTFGSGTRLTVV.

The gene calls are TRBV6-5 and TRBJ1-2, with a weak D call TRBD1 (6 bases). This CDR3 is 14 amino acids long. Germline CDR1 MNHEY, CDR2 SVGAGI. The V gene lost 8 bases and the J gene lost 1 base, with 14 bases spanning the gap. The CDR3 loop reads CASVVPGHNYGYTF. Here the CDR3 DNA reads TGTGCCAGCGTCGTTCCGGGACATAACTATGGCTACACCTTC.

The genes are TRBV3-1 (or the pseudogene TRBV3-2) and TRBJ2-5; 10 bases fit TRBD1. The germline V gene has CDR1 LGHDT and CDR2 YNNKEL (reference sequence). The CDR3 consists of 14 residues. J was trimmed by 5 bases and V by 3 bases; bases with no gene match: 3. CDR3 coding DNA: TGTGCCAGCAGCCATCCGGGACAGGGGGAGACCCAGTACTTC. Amino acids: CASSHPGQGETQYF.

The chain joins TRBV19 to TRBJ2-3; D not resolved. V lost 4 bases and J lost 5, with 16 bases in between. The CDR3 covers 15 residues. Germline-derived CDR1 and CDR2 are LNHDA and SQIVND (reference sequence). This CDR3 is CASSKIFVARDTQYF. In nucleotides, the CDR3 is TGTGCCAGTAGTAAAATATTCGTGGCTCGAGATACGCAGTATTTT. The full variable domain, its missing parts supplied by reference TRBV19 and TRBJ2-3, is DGGITQSPKYLFRKEGQNVTLSCEQNLNHDAMYWYRQDPGQGLRLIYYSQIVNDFQKGDIAEGYSVSREKKESFPLTVTSAQKNPTAFYLCASSKIFVARDTQYFGPGTRLTVL.

Only a few counts were recorded for this clone. The chain combines TRBV7-9 with TRBJ2-5; the D gene is possibly TRBD2 (5 bases). Trimming removed 6 bases from V and 1 base from J, with 18 bases in between. The CDR3 loop spans 16 amino acids. Germline loops: CDR1 SEHNR, CDR2 FQNEAQ (reference sequence). Here the CDR3 DNA reads TGTGCCAGCAGTTCTCGGATCAGCGGCTTCCAAGAGACCCAGTACTTC. Protein: CASSSRISGFQETQYF. The full variable domain, rest sourced from reference TRBV7-9 and TRBJ2-5, is DTGVSQNPRHKITKRGQNVTFRCDPISEHNRLYWYRQTLGQGPEFLTYFQNEAQLEKSRLLSDRFSAERPKGSFSTLEIQRTEQGDSAMYLCASSSRISGFQETQYFGPGTRLLVL.

In nucleotides, the CDR3 is TGTGCCAGCAGTGACTGGGACAGGGAGGGTGGCGAGCAGTACTTC. Translation: CASSDWDREGGEQYF. The chain uses TRBV6-2 or TRBV6-3 and TRBJ2-7, with 9 bases fitting TRBD1. Trimming took 5 bases from V and 6 from J; bases not matched to a gene: 11. Germline CDR1 MNHEY, CDR2 SVGEGT. This CDR3 spans 15 amino acids.

This chain joins TRBV19 and TRBJ2-3, with 10 bases that match TRBD1. This CDR3 is 17 amino acids long. With V trimmed by 5 bases and J by 2 bases, 10 bases remained unmatched. Germline-derived CDR1 and CDR2 are LNHDA and SQIVND (reference sequence). The CDR3 here is CASSGGQGRGFTDTQYF. In nucleotides, the CDR3 is TGTGCCAGTAGTGGGGGACAGGGGCGGGGATTCACAGATACGCAGTATTTT.

The chain joins TRBV15 to TRBJ2-1; possibly TRBD2 for D (5 bases). The V gene's germline CDR1 is LNHNV and CDR2 YYDKDF (reference sequence). The CDR3 is made up of 15 amino acids. Trimming took 5 bases from V and 7 from J, leaving 18 bases between them. The CDR3: CATSGNLGLTNEQFF. CDR3 nucleotides: TGTGCCACCAGCGGAAACCTTGGACTGACAAATGAGCAGTTCTTC.

The chain carries TRBV7-9 and TRBJ2-7; D ambiguous. The CDR3 is 16 amino acids. Trimming removed 2 bases at V and 0 bases at J, with 14 bases between. Germline CDR1 SEHNR, CDR2 FQNEAQ (reference sequence). CDR3 protein: CASSLSGGLSSYEQYF. The CDR3 DNA follows: TGTGCCAGCAGCTTATCCGGCGGCCTGAGCTCCTACGAGCAGTACTTC.

The chain joins TRBV7-8 to TRBJ2-1, with 8 bases aligning to TRBD2. Germline lookup yields CDR1 SGHVS and CDR2 FQNEAQ. Unmatched junction bases numbered 11, after V lost 9 bases and J lost 4 bases. This CDR3 comprises 15 residues. CDR3 nucleotides: TGTGCCAGTCAGGCCGGGCGGGGGGTGTACAATGAGCAGTTCTTC. Translation gives CASQAGRGVYNEQFF.

The CDR3 coding sequence is TGCGCCAGCAGGAACCACCGGGACAGGGGAGCTTACACCGGGGAGCTGTTTTTT. Its translation: CASRNHRDRGAYTGELFF. The V and J genes are TRBV10-2 and TRBJ2-2; TRBD1 matches 10 bases. Germline CDR1 reads WSHSY; CDR2 reads SAAADI. This CDR3 region has 18 residues. Trimming took 6 bases from V and 3 from J; bases not matched to a gene: 13.

The chain links TRBV24-1 to TRBJ2-3; 7 bases match TRBD1. Germline values: CDR1 KGHDR, CDR2 SFDVKD. The J segment lost 1 base and the V segment lost 4 bases, leaving 13 bases of the junction unmatched. The CDR3 totals 18 residues. The CDR3 region is CATSDSTPRQGGTDTQYF. The CDR3 DNA follows: TGTGCCACCAGTGACAGCACACCACGACAGGGCGGCACAGATACGCAGTATTTT.

This clone was seen only a few times. The J gene is TRBJ2-7, the V gene TRBV18, with 9 bases lining up with TRBD1. V shed 4 bases and J 2 bases; nucleotides not matched to a gene: 6. Germline lookup yields CDR1 KGHSH and CDR2 LQKENI. The CDR3 length is 15 residues. This CDR3 reads CASSQPGQGTYEQYF. CDR3 DNA sequence: TGTGCCAGCTCACAACCGGGACAGGGAACCTACGAGCAGTACTTC.

The chain employs TRBV18 and TRBJ2-3, with 12 bases aligning to TRBD2. The CDR3 sequence is 16 residues long. After removal of 3 bases from V and 4 bases from J, the junction contained 5 bases not matched to a gene. The V gene's germline CDR1 is KGHSH and CDR2 LQKENI. The CDR3 region is CASSPLAGGPADTQYF. In DNA form, the CDR3 reads TGTGCCAGCTCACCTCTAGCGGGGGGGCCCGCAGATACGCAGTATTTT.

The J gene is TRBJ1-6, the V gene TRBV7-2; D gene uncertain. The CDR3 sequence is 15 residues long. Trimming removed 4 bases at V and 0 bases at J, with 7 bases between. Germline V gene data show CDR1 as SGHTA and CDR2 as FQGNSA. The CDR3 nucleotides are TGTGCCAGCAGCTCCGGGAGCTCCTATAATTCACCCCTCCACTTT. It encodes CASSSGSSYNSPLHF.

CDR3 residues: CASSLHPGISNQPQHF. In nucleotides, the CDR3 is TGTGCCAGCAGCTTACACCCAGGGATAAGCAATCAGCCCCAGCATTTT. This rearrangement joins TRBV7-3 to TRBJ1-5; TRBD1 is a possible D gene (5 bases). The V end was cut by 2 bases, the J end by 1 base, with 12 bases between. Germline V CDR1 and CDR2: SGHTA, FQGTGA. The CDR3 loop spans 16 amino acids. Using reference TRBV7-3 and TRBJ1-5 for the parts outside the CDR3, the full variable domain is GAGVSQTPSNKVTEKGKYVELRCDPISGHTALYWYRQSLGQGPEFLIYFQGTGAADDSGLPNDRFFAVRPEGSVSTLKIQRTERGDSAVYLCASSLHPGISNQPQHFGDGTRLSIL.

The V gene is TRBV4-1, the J gene TRBJ2-2; 8 bases fit TRBD1. The CDR3 runs to 16 residues. In germline, CDR1 is MGHRA, CDR2 YSYEKL. Losses at the gene ends were 1 base for V and 5 bases for J; bases not matched to a gene: 6. The CDR3 DNA sequence: TGCGCCAGCAGCCAAGCCCCTCGACAGGGGACCGGGGAGCTGTTTTTT. It codes for CASSQAPRQGTGELFF.

V is TRBV6-5 and J is TRBJ1-2; no clear D. Germline-derived CDR1 and CDR2 are MNHEY and SVGAGI. CDR3 length: 11 amino acids. The germline V and J ends were trimmed by 8 bases and 2 bases, with 6 bases remaining between them. The CDR3 loop is CASGSNYGYTF. CDR3 sequence (DNA): TGTGCCAGCGGTTCGAACTATGGCTACACCTTC.

The chain combines TRBV12-3 or TRBV12-4 with TRBJ1-5; a possible D gene is TRBD1 (5 bases). Trimming pared 0 bases from V and 6 bases from J, leaving 6 bases between. The CDR3 is 13 amino acids. The CDR3 DNA is TGTGCCAGCAGTTTAGCTCAGGGTCAGCCCCAGCATTTT. Its protein is CASSLAQGQPQHF.

This clone has just a few counts. CDR3: CASRSRVTGELFF. For the CDR3, the DNA is TGTGCCAGCAGATCCAGGGTAACCGGGGAGCTGTTTTTT. The chain links TRBV5-4 to TRBJ2-2; tentative D call: TRBD1 (5 bases). The CDR3 sequence is 13 residues long. Germline V CDR1 and CDR2: SGHNT, YYREEE (reference sequence). V was pared by 5 bases and J by 5 bases, with 10 bases between.

CDR3 nucleotides: TGTGCCAGCAGCCCGGGGACATGGGGAATTCGGGAGACCCAGTACTTC. Protein product: CASSPGTWGIRETQYF. The chain employs TRBV14 and TRBJ2-5; D possibly corresponds to TRBD1 (6 bases). The V gene's germline CDR1 is SGHDN and CDR2 FVKESK. The CDR3 contains 16 residues. V lost 4 bases, J lost 5 bases, and 20 bases lay in between.

The V and J genes are TRBV10-1 and TRBJ1-1, with D possibly TRBD1 on 6 matching bases. The CDR3 has 14 amino acids. Germline CDR1 is WNHNN and CDR2 is SYGVQD (reference sequence). V lost 7 bases and J lost 4, with 16 bases in between. The CDR3 spells CASTSGGPGTEAFF. In DNA form, the CDR3 reads TGCGCCAGCACCAGCGGGGGGCCGGGCACTGAAGCTTTCTTT.

The V gene is TRBV19, the J gene TRBJ2-5; 9 nucleotides agree with TRBD2. CDR1 is LNHDA and CDR2 is SQIVND in the germline V gene (reference sequence). Trimming removed 3 bases from V and 4 bases from J; junction bases left unmatched: 6. There are 15 residues in the CDR3. The CDR3 reads CASSIGGGASETQYF. In DNA, the CDR3 is TGTGCCAGTAGTATTGGCGGGGGGGCCTCAGAGACCCAGTACTTC.